This T cell receptor beta chain was recorded in a study of blood T cell repertoires in COVID-19. Germline loops: CDR1 SGHDN, CDR2 FVKESK. Trimming took 1 base from V and 0 from J; bases not matched to a gene: 0. The CDR3 has 16 residues. Produced via immunoSEQ multiplex PCR; TCRdb's table is partial and in-frame only. Here the sample spans 200,000 to 300,000 clones, approximately 88% being singletons. The gene calls are TRBV14 and TRBJ1-6; 7 bases are a match to TRBD1. The sequencing sample was made of PBMCs or T cells enriched from blood (not recorded which). The TCR was taken from a woman between 40 and 50 years old who had been exposed to COVID-19. The CDR3 sequence: CASSQAGGSYNSPLHF. The CDR3 DNA sequence: TGTGCCAGCAGCCAAGCAGGGGGCTCCTATAATTCACCCCTCCACTTT. The full variable domain, in which reference TRBV14 and TRBJ1-6 provide the parts outside the CDR3, is EAGVTQFPSHSVIEKGQTVTLRCDPISGHDNLYWYRRVMGKEIKFLLHFVKESKQDESGMPNNRFLAERTGGTYSTLKVQPAELEDSGVYFCASSQAGGSYNSPLHFGNGTRLTVT.